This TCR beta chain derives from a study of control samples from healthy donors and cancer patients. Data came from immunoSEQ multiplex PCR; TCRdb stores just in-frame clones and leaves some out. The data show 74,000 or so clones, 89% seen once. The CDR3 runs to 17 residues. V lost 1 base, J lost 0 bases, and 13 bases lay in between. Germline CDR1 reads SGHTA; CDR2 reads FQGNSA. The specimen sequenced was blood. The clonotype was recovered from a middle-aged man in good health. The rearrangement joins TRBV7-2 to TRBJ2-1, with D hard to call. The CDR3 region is CASSLVGLTFSYNEQFF. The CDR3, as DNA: TGTGCCAGCAGCTTAGTTGGGCTTACTTTCTCCTACAATGAGCAGTTCTTC.